The next 15 T cell receptor beta chains were all read from a single sample in a study of Ad26.COV2.S vaccination and SARS-CoV-2 variants. The treatment was: roughly 18 received Ad26.COV2.S at low or high dose, single or two shots; 5 received placebo; per-sample allocation not given. Day 63 after the first vaccine or placebo injection was the time point for sampling. Produced via immunoSEQ multiplex PCR; TCRdb's table is partial and in-frame only. This sample has approximately 480,000 clones, with roughly nine tenths found just once. The source material was peripheral blood, sampled in a trial of Ad26.COV2.S vaccine versus placebo. The receptor set was obtained from a person between 18 and 65 years old who received the Ad26.COV2.S COVID-19 vaccine or a placebo.

This chain uses TRBV28 with TRBJ1-5, with unresolved D. Trimming took 2 bases from V and 6 from J, leaving 17 bases between them. Germline V lookup: CDR1 MDHEN, CDR2 SYDVKM. This CDR3 has 16 residues. The CDR3 DNA sequence: TGTGCCAGCAGTTTACAAGAAGGGCTAGGAGGTCAGCCCCAGCATTTT. Translating gives CASSLQEGLGGQPQHF.

The J gene is TRBJ2-3, the V gene TRBV7-3, with unresolved D. Trimming left V 7 bases short and J 4 bases short, with 12 bases between. Germline V gene lookup returns CDR1 SGHTA and CDR2 FQGTGA. The CDR3 has 13 amino acids. This CDR3 is CASKDRNADTQYF. In DNA form, the CDR3 reads TGTGCCAGCAAGGATCGGAACGCAGATACGCAGTATTTT.

The chain combines TRBV7-8 with TRBJ2-7; 7 bases are a match to TRBD1. Trimming cost V 4 bases and J 2 bases; bases outside gene matches: 8. Germline V lookup: CDR1 SGHVS, CDR2 FQNEAQ. The CDR3 contains 15 residues. This CDR3 is CASSSFRDRTYEQYF. Written as DNA, the CDR3 is TGTGCCAGCAGCTCCTTCCGGGACAGAACCTACGAGCAGTACTTC.

This chain connects TRBV5-4 to TRBJ1-1; possibly TRBD1 for D (5 bases). The germline V gene has CDR1 SGHNT and CDR2 YYREEE (reference sequence). The length of the CDR3 is 15 residues. V was cut by 0 bases and J by 1 base, with 10 bases left in between. This chain's CDR3 is CASSLGATGNTEAFF. DNA of the CDR3: TGTGCCAGCAGCTTGGGGGCTACAGGGAACACTGAAGCTTTCTTT. Full variable domain (rest looked up from reference TRBV5-4 and TRBJ1-1): ETGVTQSPTHLIKTRGQQVTLRCSSQSGHNTVSWYQQALGQGPQFIFQYYREEENGRGNFPPRFSGLQFPNYSSELNVNALELDDSALYLCASSLGATGNTEAFFGQGTRLTVV.

CDR3 in amino acids: CASSQGFPSTDTQYF. The CDR3 nucleotides are TGCGCCAGCAGCCAAGGTTTTCCTAGCACAGATACGCAGTATTTT. V gene TRBV4-1 combines with J gene TRBJ2-3; no reliable D call. The CDR3 loop spans 15 amino acids. Trimming stripped 1 base from V and 0 bases from J, with 8 bases between. CDR1 MGHRA and CDR2 YSYEKL come from the germline V gene.

The chain recombines TRBV5-4 with TRBJ1-1, with D possibly being TRBD1 (6 bases). This CDR3 is 16 amino acids long. Between the trimmed V and J ends, which lost 3 bases and 0 bases, there was a span of 15 bases. Germline V lookup: CDR1 SGHNT, CDR2 YYREEE (reference sequence). CDR3 loop: CASSSFTGILNTEAFF. Written as DNA, the CDR3 is TGTGCCAGCAGCTCCTTCACAGGGATTTTGAACACTGAAGCTTTCTTT.

This chain links TRBV6-2 or TRBV6-3 with TRBJ1-1; weak D call: TRBD1 (5 bases). V dropped 5 bases and J dropped 1 base, with 17 bases sitting between them. CDR3 length: 16 residues. Germline values: CDR1 MNHEY, CDR2 SVGEGT. The CDR3 DNA reads TGTGCCAGCAGTCGCAGGGACGGCGAGGAGAACACTGAAGCTTTCTTT. Translation: CASSRRDGEENTEAFF.

This chain uses TRBV5-6 with TRBJ2-3; 8 bases match TRBD2. The V segment lost 4 bases and the J segment 5 bases; nucleotides outside the gene matches: 15. There are 17 residues in the CDR3. Germline V gives CDR1 SGHDT, CDR2 YYEEEE. In nucleotides, the CDR3 is TGTGCCAGCAGCCCCTTAAAAGCGGGAGTTTCGGAAGATACGCAGTATTTT. This sequence encodes CASSPLKAGVSEDTQYF.

This rearrangement joins TRBV19 to TRBJ2-5; 9 bases map to TRBD1. Trimming at V came to 5 bases and at J to 8 bases, leaving 9 bases not matched to a gene. Germline V CDR1 and CDR2: LNHDA, SQIVND (reference sequence). This CDR3 is 14 amino acids long. CDR3 in DNA: TGTGCCAGTAGTCCGGAAACAGGGGGCGGAACCCAGTACTTC. Amino acid sequence: CASSPETGGGTQYF.

J is TRBJ1-4 and V is TRBV20-1; D ambiguous. Germline V gene sequence: CDR1 DFQATT, CDR2 SNEGSKA (reference sequence). The V and J ends lost 3 bases and 10 bases respectively, with 12 bases between them. The CDR3 runs 12 residues. The DNA for the CDR3 is TGCAGTGCTAGTGACACCATATCAAAACTGTTTTTT. Translating gives CSASDTISKLFF.

V is TRBV15 and J is TRBJ2-7; 9 bases map to TRBD1. Germline V gene lookup returns CDR1 LNHNV and CDR2 YYDKDF (reference sequence). This CDR3 comprises 16 residues. Losses at the gene ends were 6 bases for V and 7 bases for J; bases not matched to a gene: 16. The CDR3 nucleotides are TGTGCCACCAGTAAAATTGGACAGGGGCTCCCCTCTGAGCAGTACTTC. This codes for CATSKIGQGLPSEQYF.

The V call is TRBV9, the J call TRBJ1-1, with D possibly being TRBD1 (5 bases). V shed 0 bases and J shed 4 bases, with 13 bases lying between them. Germline V gene data show CDR1 as SGDLS and CDR2 as YYNGEE. CDR3 length: 15 amino acids. CDR3 protein: CASSVVAGSPTEAFF. The CDR3 DNA sequence: TGTGCCAGCAGCGTAGTAGCAGGGTCCCCCACTGAAGCTTTCTTT.

This clone was recorded once. The J gene is TRBJ1-4, the V gene TRBV7-9; D not resolved. The CDR3 runs 12 residues. The germline V and J ends were trimmed by 6 bases and 7 bases, with 9 bases remaining between them. Germline V gene sequence: CDR1 SEHNR, CDR2 FQNEAQ (reference sequence). The CDR3 region is CASSQLGEKLFF. Here the CDR3 DNA reads TGTGCCAGCAGTCAACTCGGTGAAAAACTGTTTTTT.

This chain links TRBV7-2 with TRBJ2-3, with 8 bases matching TRBD1. The CDR3 is 15 residues long. With 4 bases clipped from V and 2 bases from J, the junction kept 5 bases outside the gene matches. The V gene's germline CDR1 is SGHTA and CDR2 FQGNSA. The CDR3 sequence is CASSSGQVLTDTQYF. CDR3 coding DNA: TGTGCCAGCAGCTCGGGACAGGTCCTCACAGATACGCAGTATTTT.

V gene TRBV5-3 combines with J gene TRBJ1-6; D is possibly TRBD1 (5 bases). TRBV5-3 qualifies as an ORF whose function is uncertain. Between the trimmed V and J ends, which lost 3 bases and 6 bases, there was a span of 25 bases. This CDR3 has 19 amino acids. CDR3 nucleotides: TGTGCCAGAAGCTCGCTACCAGGGAGAAGGGGTTTCTTTAATTCACCCCTCCACTTT. Residues: CARSSLPGRRGFFNSPLHF.